This record covers a single T cell receptor (beta chain). V shed 0 bases and J 7 bases; nucleotides not matched to a gene: 7. This CDR3 contains 15 residues. CDR1 SGHNT and CDR2 YYREEE come from the germline V gene (reference sequence). The sample originates from a study of blood T cell repertoires in COVID-19. The wider study: T cells, B-cell-depleted T cells, or PBMCs provided the cDNA or gDNA that served as material.

Original processing methods: The assay estimated nucleated cells by amplifying reference gene primers. Only in-frame clones appear in the TCRdb table, and some are missing; sequencing was by immunoSEQ multiplex PCR. The V and J calls and clone size come from that table; D and trimming were worked out from the DNA. The data show some 270,000 clones, approximately 90% seen once. Sequenced sample: peripheral blood. The chain is built from TRBV5-4 and TRBJ2-1, with 7 bases that match TRBD2. The receptor comes from a man younger than 40 with acute or convalescent COVID-19. This chain's CDR3 is CASSLAGTNTNEQFF. CDR3 sequence (DNA): TGTGCCAGCAGCTTGGCCGGGACTAATACAAATGAGCAGTTCTTC.